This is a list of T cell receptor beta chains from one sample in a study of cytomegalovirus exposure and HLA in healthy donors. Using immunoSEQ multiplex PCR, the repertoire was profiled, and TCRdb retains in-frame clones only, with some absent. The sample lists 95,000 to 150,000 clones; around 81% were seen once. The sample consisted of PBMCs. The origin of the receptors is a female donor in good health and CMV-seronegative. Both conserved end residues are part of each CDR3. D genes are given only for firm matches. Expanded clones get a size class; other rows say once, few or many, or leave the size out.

CDR3 protein: CASRQDSTDTQYF
CDR3 DNA: TGTGCCAGCAGGCAGGATAGCACAGATACGCAGTATTTT
clone size: NA
J gene: TRBJ2-3
V gene: TRBV13
D gene: NA

CDR3 protein: CASSDGVKGTDTQYF
CDR3 DNA: TGTGCCAGCAGTGACGGGGTGAAGGGGACAGATACGCAGTATTTT
clone size: NA
J gene: TRBJ2-3
V gene: TRBV6-4
D gene: NA

CDR3 protein: CASSEGGTSLDEQYF
CDR3 DNA: TGTGCCAGCAGTGAAGGGGGGACTAGCCTCGACGAGCAGTACTTC
clone size: NA
J gene: TRBJ2-7
V gene: TRBV6-1
D gene: TRBD2

CDR3 protein: CAISEREGGFYEQYF
CDR3 DNA: TGTGCCATCAGTGAACGGGAGGGAGGATTCTACGAGCAGTACTTC
clone size: NA
J gene: TRBJ2-7
V gene: TRBV10-3
D gene: TRBD2

CDR3 protein: CASSQDPTTNNEQFF
CDR3 DNA: TGCGCCAGCAGCCAAGATCCGACTACCAACAATGAGCAGTTCTTC
clone size: NA
J gene: TRBJ2-1
V gene: TRBV4-1
D gene: NA

CDR3 protein: CASSQTGQGDYEQYF
CDR3 DNA: TGCGCCAGCAGCCAAACGGGACAGGGGGACTACGAGCAGTACTTC
clone size: NA
J gene: TRBJ2-7
V gene: TRBV4-1
D gene: TRBD1

CDR3 protein: CASSVTLTSAGGSEQFF
CDR3 DNA: TGTGCCAGCAGCGTTACGCTGACTAGCGCCGGGGGGAGTGAGCAGTTCTTC
clone size: NA
J gene: TRBJ2-1
V gene: TRBV7-2
D gene: TRBD2

CDR3 protein: CAIRRLADNEQFF
CDR3 DNA: TGTGCCATCCGTAGACTAGCGGACAATGAGCAGTTCTTC
clone size: NA
J gene: TRBJ2-1
V gene: TRBV10-3
D gene: TRBD2

CDR3 protein: CASSDRETQYF
CDR3 DNA: TGTGCCAGCAGTGACAGAGAGACCCAGTACTTC
clone size: NA
J gene: TRBJ2-5
V gene: TRBV2
D gene: NA

CDR3 protein: CASSGDRNSYNSPLHF
CDR3 DNA: TGTGCCAGCAGCGGCGACAGAAACTCCTATAATTCACCCCTCCACTTT
clone size: NA
J gene: TRBJ1-6
V gene: TRBV7-9
D gene: NA

CDR3 protein: CASSPSALAEQFF
CDR3 DNA: TGTGCCAGCAGCCCCAGCGCCCTGGCTGAGCAGTTCTTC
clone size: NA
J gene: TRBJ2-1
V gene: TRBV5-6
D gene: NA

CDR3 protein: CASSLTGVQSPLHF
CDR3 DNA: TGTGCCAGCAGCTTAACCGGGGTGCAGTCACCCCTCCACTTT
clone size: NA
J gene: TRBJ1-6
V gene: TRBV7-9
D gene: NA

CDR3 protein: CASSVGDFTDTQYF
CDR3 DNA: TGTGCCAGCAGCGTGGGGGACTTTACAGATACGCAGTATTTT
clone size: NA
J gene: TRBJ2-3
V gene: TRBV7-9
D gene: NA

CDR3 protein: CASSDSASSYNSPLHF
CDR3 DNA: TGTGCCAGCAGTGATTCTGCGAGCTCCTATAATTCACCCCTCCACTTT
clone size: NA
J gene: TRBJ1-6
V gene: TRBV2
D gene: NA

CDR3 protein: CASSPTSESYEQYF
CDR3 DNA: TGTGCCAGCTCCCCGACTAGTGAAAGCTACGAGCAGTACTTC
clone size: NA
J gene: TRBJ2-7
V gene: TRBV6-5
D gene: NA

CDR3 protein: CASSRQGIGNQPQHF
CDR3 DNA: TGTGCCAGCAGTCGACAGGGTATAGGCAATCAGCCCCAGCATTTT
clone size: NA
J gene: TRBJ1-5
V gene: TRBV2
D gene: TRBD1

CDR3 protein: CAISDGLPGYTF
CDR3 DNA: TGTGCCATCAGTGATGGGCTACCTGGCTACACCTTC
clone size: NA
J gene: TRBJ1-2
V gene: TRBV10-3
D gene: NA

CDR3 protein: CASSLGGSSGANVLTF
CDR3 DNA: TGTGCCAGCAGCTTAGGGGGGAGCTCTGGGGCCAACGTCCTGACTTTC
clone size: NA
J gene: TRBJ2-6
V gene: TRBV7-3
D gene: NA

CDR3 protein: CARAAGMNTEAFF
CDR3 DNA: TGTGCCCGGGCGGCGGGCATGAACACTGAAGCTTTCTTT
clone size: NA
J gene: TRBJ1-1
V gene: TRBV30
D gene: NA

CDR3 protein: CASSSSGRARNEQFF
CDR3 DNA: TGTGCCAGCAGCTCTAGCGGGAGGGCCAGAAATGAGCAGTTCTTC
clone size: NA
J gene: TRBJ2-1
V gene: TRBV7-3
D gene: TRBD2

CDR3 protein: CASSPPGQLKDNYGYTF
CDR3 DNA: TGCGCCAGCAGCCCGCCGGGACAACTAAAAGATAACTATGGCTACACCTTC
clone size: once
J gene: TRBJ1-2
V gene: TRBV4-1
D gene: NA

CDR3 protein: CASSLGSGGDTEAFF
CDR3 DNA: TGTGCCAGCAGCTTAGGGTCAGGGGGCGATACTGAAGCTTTCTTT
clone size: NA
J gene: TRBJ1-1
V gene: TRBV7-3
D gene: TRBD1

CDR3 protein: CASSERTAILNYGYTF
CDR3 DNA: TGTGCCAGCAGTGAAAGGACAGCCATTCTTAACTATGGCTACACCTTC
clone size: NA
J gene: TRBJ1-2
V gene: TRBV25-1
D gene: NA

CDR3 protein: CAWSVWTAEAFF
CDR3 DNA: TGTGCCTGGAGTGTCTGGACAGCCGAAGCTTTCTTT
clone size: NA
J gene: TRBJ1-1
V gene: TRBV30
D gene: NA

CDR3 protein: CASSEDRETNYGYTF
CDR3 DNA: TGTGCCAGCAGCGAGGACAGGGAAACTAACTATGGCTACACCTTC
clone size: NA
J gene: TRBJ1-2
V gene: TRBV6-5
D gene: TRBD1

CDR3 protein: CASSSRGDEQFF
CDR3 DNA: TGTGCCAGCAGCTCCAGGGGCGATGAGCAGTTCTTC
clone size: few
J gene: TRBJ2-1
V gene: TRBV11-3
D gene: NA

CDR3 protein: CASARQAFSNQPQHF
CDR3 DNA: TGTGCCAGCGCGCGACAGGCCTTTAGCAATCAGCCCCAGCATTTT
clone size: NA
J gene: TRBJ1-5
V gene: TRBV6-5
D gene: NA

CDR3 protein: CASRTGLERSEQFF
CDR3 DNA: TGTGCCAGCAGGACGGGACTAGAGAGGTCTGAGCAGTTCTTC
clone size: few
J gene: TRBJ2-1
V gene: TRBV6-1
D gene: TRBD2

CDR3 protein: CASSLTVASNQPQHF
CDR3 DNA: TGTGCCAGCAGCCTCACAGTGGCAAGCAATCAGCCCCAGCATTTT
clone size: NA
J gene: TRBJ1-5
V gene: TRBV5-8
D gene: NA

CDR3 protein: CASKKLAGDNTGELFF
CDR3 DNA: TGTGCCAGCAAGAAACTAGCGGGGGACAACACCGGGGAGCTGTTTTTT
clone size: few
J gene: TRBJ2-2
V gene: TRBV11-2
D gene: TRBD2

CDR3 protein: CSVDGTGGETQYF
CDR3 DNA: TGCAGCGTTGATGGGACAGGGGGAGAGACCCAGTACTTC
clone size: NA
J gene: TRBJ2-5
V gene: TRBV29-1
D gene: TRBD1

CDR3 protein: CASSLTTGTKTNYGYTF
CDR3 DNA: TGTGCCAGCAGCTTAACTACCGGGACAAAAACTAACTATGGCTACACCTTC
clone size: NA
J gene: TRBJ1-2
V gene: TRBV7-8
D gene: NA

CDR3 protein: CASSRGITDTQYF
CDR3 DNA: TGTGCCAGCAGTCGAGGGATCACAGATACGCAGTATTTT
clone size: NA
J gene: TRBJ2-3
V gene: TRBV7-3
D gene: NA

CDR3 protein: CAIESTGELFF
CDR3 DNA: TGTGCCATAGAGTCCACCGGGGAGCTGTTTTTT
clone size: NA
J gene: TRBJ2-2
V gene: TRBV10-3
D gene: NA

CDR3 protein: CASSLAQEGYGYTF
CDR3 DNA: TGTGCCAGCAGCCTCGCCCAGGAAGGCTATGGCTACACCTTC
clone size: NA
J gene: TRBJ1-2
V gene: TRBV7-6
D gene: NA

CDR3 protein: CAWSVRWAANTEAFF
CDR3 DNA: TGTGCCTGGAGTGTACGGTGGGCAGCCAACACTGAAGCTTTCTTT
clone size: NA
J gene: TRBJ1-1
V gene: TRBV30
D gene: NA

CDR3 protein: CANSGGSSAEQYF
CDR3 DNA: TGTGCCAACTCGGGGGGATCTTCGGCCGAGCAGTACTTC
clone size: NA
J gene: TRBJ2-7
V gene: TRBV6-6
D gene: TRBD2

CDR3 protein: CASSFDRGGNQPQHF
CDR3 DNA: TGTGCCAGTAGTTTCGACAGGGGAGGCAATCAGCCCCAGCATTTT
clone size: once
J gene: TRBJ1-5
V gene: TRBV19
D gene: TRBD1

CDR3 protein: CASSLNLAGGLATGELFF
CDR3 DNA: TGTGCCAGCAGCTTAAACCTAGCGGGAGGGCTTGCCACCGGGGAGCTGTTTTTT
clone size: NA
J gene: TRBJ2-2
V gene: TRBV7-3
D gene: TRBD2

CDR3 protein: CASSEDRTYGYTF
CDR3 DNA: TGTGCCAGCAGTGAAGACAGGACGTATGGCTACACCTTC
clone size: NA
J gene: TRBJ1-2
V gene: TRBV2
D gene: NA

CDR3 protein: CASSAGADGELFF
CDR3 DNA: TGTGCCAGCAGCGCGGGAGCGGACGGGGAGCTGTTTTTT
clone size: once
J gene: TRBJ2-2
V gene: TRBV7-9
D gene: TRBD2

CDR3 protein: CASSFRDGNTIYF
CDR3 DNA: TGTGCCAGCAGCTTCCGAGATGGAAACACCATATATTTT
clone size: NA
J gene: TRBJ1-3
V gene: TRBV9
D gene: NA

CDR3 protein: CASSPRTSGFNEKLFF
CDR3 DNA: TGCGCCAGCAGCCCCAGGACATCCGGGTTTAATGAAAAACTGTTTTTT
clone size: few
J gene: TRBJ1-4
V gene: TRBV5-1
D gene: NA

CDR3 protein: CASSIRTGASNQPQHF
CDR3 DNA: TGTGCCAGTAGTATTAGGACAGGGGCTAGCAATCAGCCCCAGCATTTT
clone size: NA
J gene: TRBJ1-5
V gene: TRBV19
D gene: TRBD1

CDR3 protein: CASSHPSGGDTDTQYF
CDR3 DNA: TGTGCCAGCAGCCACCCAAGCGGGGGGGACACAGATACGCAGTATTTT
clone size: NA
J gene: TRBJ2-3
V gene: TRBV4-2
D gene: TRBD2

CDR3 protein: CAWGQGLMRDGYTF
CDR3 DNA: TGTGCCTGGGGACAGGGTTTAATGAGGGATGGCTACACCTTC
clone size: few
J gene: TRBJ1-2
V gene: TRBV30
D gene: TRBD1

CDR3 protein: CASSLGTTYEQYF
CDR3 DNA: TGTGCCAGCAGCTTAGGGACTACCTACGAGCAGTACTTC
clone size: NA
J gene: TRBJ2-7
V gene: TRBV11-2
D gene: NA

CDR3 protein: CASSDGDRQETQYF
CDR3 DNA: TGCGCCAGCAGTGACGGGGACAGGCAAGAGACCCAGTACTTC
clone size: NA
J gene: TRBJ2-5
V gene: TRBV10-2
D gene: TRBD1

CDR3 protein: CASGPSAPEYNEQFF
CDR3 DNA: TGCGCCAGCGGTCCCTCTGCACCGGAGTACAATGAGCAGTTCTTC
clone size: NA
J gene: TRBJ2-1
V gene: TRBV10-1
D gene: NA

CDR3 protein: CASSLVGRNYGYTF
CDR3 DNA: TGTGCCAGCAGCTTGGTGGGCAGGAACTATGGCTACACCTTC
clone size: NA
J gene: TRBJ1-2
V gene: TRBV5-4
D gene: NA

CDR3 protein: CASSGDSYYGYTF
CDR3 DNA: TGTGCCAGCTCCGGGGACAGCTACTATGGCTACACCTTC
clone size: NA
J gene: TRBJ1-2
V gene: TRBV2
D gene: TRBD1

CDR3 protein: CASSLGQNFYEQYF
CDR3 DNA: TGTGCCAGCAGTTTAGGGCAGAACTTCTACGAGCAGTACTTC
clone size: NA
J gene: TRBJ2-7
V gene: TRBV27
D gene: NA

CDR3 protein: CASSQRSGAYNSPLHF
CDR3 DNA: TGTGCCAGCAGTCAGCGATCAGGGGCCTATAATTCACCCCTCCACTTT
clone size: NA
J gene: TRBJ1-6
V gene: TRBV2
D gene: NA